The 5 T cell receptor beta chains presented below share a single source sample, sequenced in a study of T cells in Graves' hyperthyroidism and ophthalmopathy (dated by TCRdb to about 2019). Libraries were built with multiplex PCR. Sequencing instrument: Illumina HiSeq 2000. The TCR beta CDR3 regions were amplified from RNA transcripts. The first round of RT-PCR for the TCR CDR3 was performed with the HTBI primer set and the Qiagen OneStep RT-PCR kit. TCRdb passed the public sequencing reads through fastp at Q25 and MiXCR, retaining productive beta sequences. Rows with one shared CDR3 protein collapse into an entry with the most common genes and DNA. Present in this sample are fewer than 550,000 distinct CDR3 sequences, around a quarter of which were seen just once. The ten largest make up approximately 11% of the sample. Sequencing was performed on blood. These receptors all stem from a woman aged 25 to 39 with Graves' ophthalmopathy.

This clonotype occurred many times. The gene calls are TRBV12-3 or TRBV12-4 and TRBJ1-3; D is unclear. This CDR3 has 15 residues. V was clipped by 7 bases and J by 1 base, with 14 bases between them. Written as DNA, the CDR3 is TGTGCCAGCACAGGAGGGTTGCTGTCTGGAAACACCATATATTTT. Translating it yields CASTGGLLSGNTIYF.

The chain carries TRBV11-2 and TRBJ2-3; 9 bases are shared with TRBD2. The CDR3 consists of 19 residues. Germline-derived CDR1 and CDR2 are SGHAT and FQNNGV. V lost 0 bases to trimming and J lost 6 bases; unmatched junction nucleotides: 16. CDR3 sequence: CASSLDVGGLAGNRDTQYF. As DNA, the CDR3 is TGTGCCAGCAGCTTAGATGTGGGTGGGCTAGCGGGGAACCGGGATACGCAGTATTTT. The whole variable domain, remainder taken from reference TRBV11-2 and TRBJ2-3, is EAGVAQSPRYKIIEKRQSVAFWCNPISGHATLYWYQQILGQGPKLLIQFQNNGVVDDSQLPKDRFSAERLKGVDSTLKIQPAKLEDSAVYLCASSLDVGGLAGNRDTQYFGPGTRLTVL.

CDR3 residues: CASSYRTAQETQYF. The CDR3, as DNA: TGTGCCAGCAGTTACAGGACAGCCCAAGAGACCCAGTACTTC. The chain joins TRBV12-3 or TRBV12-4 to TRBJ2-5, with D maybe TRBD1 (6 bases). The CDR3 has 14 residues. V lost 4 bases and J 1 base, leaving 10 bases between the germline ends.

The chain employs TRBV3-1 and TRBJ1-5; possible D gene TRBD1, 5 bases. The CDR3 is 13 amino acids. In germline, CDR1 is LGHDT, CDR2 YNNKEL (reference sequence). V lost 1 base and J 8 bases, leaving 9 bases between the germline ends. CDR3 in DNA: TGTGCCAGCAGCCAAGGGGGCGAAGAGCCCCAGCATTTT. Its protein product is CASSQGGEEPQHF.

This clonotype came up many times. The chain has TRBV24-1 and TRBJ2-7; 11 positions match TRBD1. Germline values: CDR1 KGHDR, CDR2 SFDVKD. The CDR3 sequence is 14 residues long. Trimming cost V 9 bases and J 0 bases; bases outside gene matches: 3. DNA of the CDR3: TGTGCCACCTCCGGGACAGGGGGCTCCTACGAGCAGTACTTC. This translates into CATSGTGGSYEQYF.